Listed below are T cell receptor beta chains from one sample, sequenced in a study of CD8+CD57+ T cells in acquired aplastic anemia. Each CDR3 protein is one row after TCRdb ran MiXCR on the reads. The sample consists of approximately 180,000 distinct CDR3 sequences, less than 65% of them appearing once. Material for sequencing was sorted CD4+, CD8+, or CD8+CD57+ T cells (not recorded which) from PBMCs. The receptors were gathered from a human donor with aplastic anemia. Each CDR3 is given with its conserved first and last residue. D genes are given only for firm matches. Part of the rows lack a size; the others show once, few, many or a class for expanded clones.

>once|TRBJ2-1|TRBV2|NA
TGTGCCAGCAGTGAGGCAAGCGCGGCCTTAAATGAGCAGTTCTTC
CASSEASAALNEQFF
>NA|TRBJ1-6|TRBV7-2|TRBD1
TGTGCCAGCAGATGGACAGGGGTGAATTCACCCCTCCACTTT
CASRWTGVNSPLHF
>many|TRBJ2-3|TRBV9|NA
TGTGCCAGCAGCGCAACTAGTATGACGGGGGATACGCAGTATTTT
CASSATSMTGDTQYF
>NA|TRBJ2-7|TRBV24-1|NA
TGTGCCACCAGTGATTACCCTGGGACTTCGCCTAGGGAGCAGTACTTC
CATSDYPGTSPREQYF
>NA|TRBJ2-1|TRBV7-9|TRBD2
TGTGCCAGCAACGGGGGGGCAACTTACAATGAGCAGTTCTTC
CASNGGATYNEQFF
>NA|TRBJ2-1|TRBV2|NA
TGTGCCAGCATCAGTGGTAGAAAAAAGGACAATGAGCAGTTCTTC
CASISGRKKDNEQFF
>many|TRBJ1-2|TRBV7-9|TRBD1
TGTGCCAGCAGCTTAGTGACAGGGGGCGACTATGGCTACACCTTC
CASSLVTGGDYGYTF
>few|TRBJ2-3|TRBV5-4|TRBD1
TGTGCCAGCAGCATCAGGGGGATTTCAGGGGATACGCAGTATTTT
CASSIRGISGDTQYF
>NA|TRBJ1-6|TRBV20-1|NA
TGCAGTGCTAGATCACACAGGGACTCCTATAATTCACCCCTCCACTTT
CSARSHRDSYNSPLHF
>many|TRBJ2-2|TRBV9|TRBD2
TGTGCCAGCAGCTCAAGGACTAGCGGGGGTGCGAACACCGGGGAGCTGTTTTTT
CASSSRTSGGANTGELFF
>NA|TRBJ2-1|TRBV7-9|NA
TGTGCCAGCAGCTTAGCCGGGGCCAGGGGCTACAATGAGCAGTTCTTC
CASSLAGARGYNEQFF
>NA|TRBJ2-7|TRBV7-6|NA
TGTGCCAGCAGCACGGACAGACCCTACGAGCAGTACTTC
CASSTDRPYEQYF
>NA|TRBJ2-1|TRBV7-9|NA
TGTGCCAGCAGCTTTGGTCGGGGTTACAATGAGCAGTTCTTC
CASSFGRGYNEQFF
>NA|TRBJ2-5|TRBV2|NA
TGTGCCAGCAGTGAAGAGGTCGGCTGGGGGTTGGAGACCCAGTACTTC
CASSEEVGWGLETQYF
>NA|TRBJ1-4|TRBV12-3/TRBV12-4|TRBD1
TGTGCCAGCAGTACACGGGACAGCGGTGAAAAACTGTTTTTT
CASSTRDSGEKLFF
>NA|TRBJ1-6|TRBV12-3/TRBV12-4|NA
TGTGCCAGCAGTTTCTCAGGAAGCAATTCACCCCTCCACTTT
CASSFSGSNSPLHF
>few|TRBJ2-1|TRBV27|NA
TGTGCCAGCAGTTTCAGGGGATACAATGAGCAGTTCTTC
CASSFRGYNEQFF
>NA|TRBJ2-5|TRBV10-3|NA
TGTGCCATCAGAGGGGGGGAGACCCAGTACTTC
CAIRGGETQYF
>NA|TRBJ2-7|TRBV7-9|NA
TGTGCCAGCAGCCAAGGGGGTAGCGGCTACGAGCAGTACTTC
CASSQGGSGYEQYF
>many|TRBJ2-7|TRBV9|NA
TGTGCCAGCAGCGTAGGAGTTGGGGGCTACGAGCAGTACTTC
CASSVGVGGYEQYF
>NA|TRBJ1-2|TRBV29-1|TRBD1
TGCAGCGGACAGGGAGATGAAAAAGGCTACACCTTC
CSGQGDEKGYTF
>many|TRBJ1-1|TRBV12-3/TRBV12-4|TRBD1
TGTGCCAGCATCGTGACAGGGGGTGAAGCTTTCTTT
CASIVTGGEAFF
>once|TRBJ2-7|TRBV6-2/TRBV6-3|TRBD1
TGTGCCAGCAGTTGGGGATCCGGGACAGCCTACGAGCAGTACTTC
CASSWGSGTAYEQYF
>NA|TRBJ2-7|TRBV20-1|NA
TGCAGTGCTAGAGCCCCGGGGGGCAGGTACGAGCAGTACTTC
CSARAPGGRYEQYF
>NA|TRBJ2-7|TRBV20-1|NA
TGCAGTGCTAGAGGAGGGAGCCTAGGTGAGCAGTACTTC
CSARGGSLGEQYF
>NA|TRBJ1-4|TRBV15|NA
TGTGCCACCAGCAGGCTGGACGAAAAACTGTTTTTT
CATSRLDEKLFF
>NA|TRBJ2-5|TRBV2|NA
TGTGCCAGCAGGGAGGCCCAGTACTTC
CASREAQYF
>NA|TRBJ2-5|TRBV5-1|NA
TGCGCCAGCAGCTTGTCGTTTGCTGGACAACAAGAGACCCAGTACTTC
CASSLSFAGQQETQYF
>once|TRBJ1-6|TRBV12-5|NA
TGTGCTAGTGGTCTCAATTCGGCTAATTCACCCCTCCACTTT
CASGLNSANSPLHF
>NA|TRBJ2-5|TRBV7-6|TRBD1
TGTGCCAGCAGCTCCGGACAGGGGGCAGAGACCCAGTACTTC
CASSSGQGAETQYF
>few|TRBJ2-2|TRBV12-3/TRBV12-4|TRBD2
TGTGCCAGCAGTTTGTTCCCTAGCGGCGTGAACGGGGAGCTGTTTTTT
CASSLFPSGVNGELFF
>NA|TRBJ2-1|TRBV20-1|TRBD2
TGCAGTGCTAGCTCGTCTAGCGGAATATACAATGAGCAGTTCTTC
CSASSSSGIYNEQFF
>once|TRBJ1-2|TRBV7-3|NA
TGTGCCAGCAGCTTAACGCCGGTAGGGGCCCTTATTGTTGGCTACACCTTC
CASSLTPVGALIVGYTF
>few|TRBJ2-7|TRBV12-3/TRBV12-4|NA
TGTGCCAGCACCGTAACGACAGGATCCTACGAGCAGTACTTC
CASTVTTGSYEQYF
>NA|TRBJ1-3|TRBV7-9|NA
TGTGCCAGCAGCCCACAGGGAATAGATGGAAACACCATATATTTT
CASSPQGIDGNTIYF
>NA|TRBJ2-1|TRBV24-1|TRBD2
TGTGCCACCAGTGATTCCGGGACTAGCTACAATTCGCAGTTCTTC
CATSDSGTSYNSQFF
>NA|TRBJ1-1|TRBV20-1|TRBD1
TGCAGTGCTCCCGGGACAGGGAACTCTGAAGCTTTCTTT
CSAPGTGNSEAFF
>few|TRBJ1-2|TRBV7-9|TRBD1
TGTGCCAGCAGCTTAAACAGGGGACTTCCTTATGGCTACACCTTC
CASSLNRGLPYGYTF
>NA|TRBJ2-3|TRBV20-1|NA
TGCAGTGCCCCCAAGAGGGGAGATACGCAGTATTTT
CSAPKRGDTQYF
>NA|TRBJ2-3|TRBV7-9|NA
TGTGCCAGCAGCCGTGGGGGGGCTGCAGATACGCAGTATTTT
CASSRGGAADTQYF
>NA|TRBJ2-7|TRBV4-1|TRBD2
TGCGCCAGCAGCCAAGAAGCGGGGGGCACCTACGAGCAGTACTTC
CASSQEAGGTYEQYF
>many|TRBJ1-1|TRBV11-2|NA
TGTGCCAGCAGCCCTACAGATTTTAACACTGAAGCTTTCTTT
CASSPTDFNTEAFF
>many|TRBJ1-6|TRBV5-8|NA
TGTGCCAGCAGCCCGACTCAGGGGTGGGGGCCTAATTCACCCCTCCACTTT
CASSPTQGWGPNSPLHF
>NA|TRBJ2-5|TRBV7-3|TRBD1
TGTGCTAGCAGCCCTCTCCGGGACAGGGATCAAGAGACCCAGTACTTC
CASSPLRDRDQETQYF
>NA|TRBJ1-2|TRBV7-2|TRBD1
TGTGCCAGCAGCTCACAGGGGGCGAACTATGGCTACACCTTC
CASSSQGANYGYTF
>once|TRBJ2-5|TRBV7-9|TRBD1
TGTGCCAGCAGCTTACCGAACAGGGGACAAGAGACCCAGTACTTC
CASSLPNRGQETQYF
>NA|TRBJ2-5|TRBV24-1|NA
TGTGCCACCAGTGAGGGGGCGAGGGAGACCCAGTACTTC
CATSEGARETQYF
>NA|TRBJ1-1|TRBV10-3|NA
TGTGCCATCAGTGCTCCTGGAATGAACACTGAAGCTTTCTTT
CAISAPGMNTEAFF
>NA|TRBJ2-7|TRBV7-2|TRBD1
TGTGCCAGCAGCTTCCGGGACAGGGTCAACGAGCAGTACTTC
CASSFRDRVNEQYF
>NA|TRBJ2-7|TRBV29-1|NA
TGCAGCGCTGAGGGGGAAAGCTCCTACGAGCAGTACTTC
CSAEGESSYEQYF
>NA|TRBJ2-1|TRBV15|TRBD1
TGTGCCACCAGCAGTGTCGGGACAGGGCTTAATGAGCAGTTCTTC
CATSSVGTGLNEQFF
>NA|TRBJ2-7|TRBV20-1|NA
TGCAGTGGGGATGGGGATTCCTACGAGCAGTACTTC
CSGDGDSYEQYF
>NA|TRBJ2-1|TRBV7-9|NA
TGTGCCAGCAGCACCCCCCGGGGGCGTTTCAATGAGCAGTTCTTC
CASSTPRGRFNEQFF
>many|TRBJ1-1|TRBV25-1|TRBD1
TGTGCCAGCAGTGTAAACAGGGGACCGAACACTGAAGCTTTCTTT
CASSVNRGPNTEAFF
>NA|TRBJ2-7|TRBV7-8|NA
TGTGCCAGCAGCCCCGGTCTAGGCGAGCAGTACTTC
CASSPGLGEQYF
>NA|TRBJ1-6|TRBV25-1|TRBD1
TGTGCCAGCGGGGGGACAGGGGTAGGGTCACCCCTCCACTTT
CASGGTGVGSPLHF
>NA|TRBJ2-2|TRBV10-2|NA
TGCGCCAGCAGTGAGAGAGGATTATGGACCGGGGAGCTGTTTTTT
CASSERGLWTGELFF